The sequence of this T cell receptor (beta chain) was determined in a study of cytomegalovirus exposure and HLA in healthy donors. Study observations and caveats: Later analysis identified a missense DCLRE1C variant that was linked to TCR beta V- and J-gene trimming.

Use of 60 Vbeta and 13 Jbeta primers characterized the PCR. Repertoires were generated with immunoSEQ multiplex PCR, while TCRdb's copy carries only in-frame clones and drops some. Found here are hundreds of thousands of clones, over 65% of them singletons; the top ten hold roughly 2.6%. A remark on this clone: The antigen is undetermined.

V was clipped by 6 bases and J by 6 bases; unmatched bases: 9. The CDR3 totals 15 residues. Germline V gene data show CDR1 as SGHTA and CDR2 as FQGNSA. The source is a woman aged 60-70 years in good health and CMV-seropositive. Sequenced: PBMCs. The rearrangement joins TRBV7-2 to TRBJ2-1; 9 bases line up with TRBD1. The DNA of the CDR3 is TGTGCCAGCAGACAGGGACAGGGTCTTGTCAATGAGCAGTTCTTC. Residues: CASRQGQGLVNEQFF.